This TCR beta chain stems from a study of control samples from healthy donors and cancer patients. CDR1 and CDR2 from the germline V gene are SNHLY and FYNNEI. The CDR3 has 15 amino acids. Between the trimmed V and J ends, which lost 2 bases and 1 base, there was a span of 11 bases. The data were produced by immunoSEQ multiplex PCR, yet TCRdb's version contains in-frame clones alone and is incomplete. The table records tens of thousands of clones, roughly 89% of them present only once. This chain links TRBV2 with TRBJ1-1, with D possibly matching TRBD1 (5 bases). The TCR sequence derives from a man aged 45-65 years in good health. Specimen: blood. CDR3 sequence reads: CASSESQGRNTEAFF. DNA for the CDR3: TGTGCCAGCAGTGAAAGTCAGGGAAGGAACACTGAAGCTTTCTTT. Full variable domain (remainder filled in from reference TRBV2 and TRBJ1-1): EPEVTQTPSHQVTQMGQEVILRCVPISNHLYFYWYRQILGQKVEFLVSFYNNEISEKSEIFDDQFSVERPDGSNFTLKIRSTKLEDSAMYFCASSESQGRNTEAFFGQGTRLTVV.